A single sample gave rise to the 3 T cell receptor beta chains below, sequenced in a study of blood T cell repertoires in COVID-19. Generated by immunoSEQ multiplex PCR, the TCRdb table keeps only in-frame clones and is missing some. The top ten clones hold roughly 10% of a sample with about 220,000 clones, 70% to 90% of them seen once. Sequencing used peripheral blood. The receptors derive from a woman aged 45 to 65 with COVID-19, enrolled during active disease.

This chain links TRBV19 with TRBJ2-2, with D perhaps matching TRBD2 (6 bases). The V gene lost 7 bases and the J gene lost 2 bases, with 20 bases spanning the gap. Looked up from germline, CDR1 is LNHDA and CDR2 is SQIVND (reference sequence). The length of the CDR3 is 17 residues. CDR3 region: CASNRGAHGGNTGELFF. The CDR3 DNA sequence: TGTGCCAGTAACCGGGGAGCCCACGGGGGAAACACCGGGGAGCTGTTTTTT.

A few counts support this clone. The CDR3 protein is CASSFSGGGRGYTF. Written as DNA, the CDR3 is TGTGCCAGCAGCTTTTCAGGGGGAGGTAGGGGCTACACCTTC. The rearrangement uses TRBV9 and TRBJ1-2; 7 bases line up with TRBD1. V shed 4 bases and J 8 bases; nucleotides not matched to a gene: 11. Germline-derived CDR1 and CDR2 are SGDLS and YYNGEE. The CDR3 sequence is 14 residues long.

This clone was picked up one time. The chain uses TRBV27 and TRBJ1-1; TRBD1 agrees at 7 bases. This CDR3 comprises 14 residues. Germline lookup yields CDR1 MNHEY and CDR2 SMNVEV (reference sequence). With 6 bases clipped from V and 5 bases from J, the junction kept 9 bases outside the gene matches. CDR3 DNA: TGTGCCAGCAGGTCTACAGGGGTGTGGACTGAAGCTTTCTTT. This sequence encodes CASRSTGVWTEAFF.